One T cell receptor (beta chain) is described in this entry. No antigen is known for it. Researchers ran the PCR with 60 Vbeta and 13 Jbeta primers. Assay used: immunoSEQ multiplex PCR; TCRdb lists only in-frame clones, some missing. The data show about 140,000 clones, around 81% seen once. This sample is drawn from a study of cytomegalovirus exposure and HLA in healthy donors. Study at large: The 100 million to 140 million unique TCR beta sequences, from about 190 million T cells, were found by an earlier analysis.

Overall study findings and caveats: TCR beta V- and J-gene trimming was later associated with a missense DCLRE1C variant. Available immune exposure information was restricted to CMV serostatus only.

Losses at the gene ends were 6 bases for V and 1 base for J; bases not matched to a gene: 6. The CDR3 consists of 15 residues. CDR1 SNHLY and CDR2 FYNNEI come from the germline V gene. The TCR sequence derives from a male donor in good health and CMV-seronegative. Sequences were obtained from PBMCs. V and J are TRBV2 and TRBJ2-7; 10 nucleotides align to TRBD1. The CDR3 DNA sequence: TGTGCCAGCAGGCATGGACAGGGGGAATCCTACGAGCAGTACTTC. Translated: CASRHGQGESYEQYF.